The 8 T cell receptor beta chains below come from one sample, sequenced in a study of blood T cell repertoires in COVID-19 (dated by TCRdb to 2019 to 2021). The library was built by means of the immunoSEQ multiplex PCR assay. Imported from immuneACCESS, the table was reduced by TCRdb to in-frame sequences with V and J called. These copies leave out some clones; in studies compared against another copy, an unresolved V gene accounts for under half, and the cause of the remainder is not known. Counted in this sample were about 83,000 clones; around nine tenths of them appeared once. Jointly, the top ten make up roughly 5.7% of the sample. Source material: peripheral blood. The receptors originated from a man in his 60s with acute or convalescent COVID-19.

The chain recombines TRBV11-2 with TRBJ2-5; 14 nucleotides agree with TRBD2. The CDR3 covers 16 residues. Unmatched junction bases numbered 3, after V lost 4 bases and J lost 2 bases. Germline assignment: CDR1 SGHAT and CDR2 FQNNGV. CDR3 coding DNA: TGTGCCAGCAGCTCGGGACTAGCGGGGGTACAAGAGACCCAGTACTTC. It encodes CASSSGLAGVQETQYF.

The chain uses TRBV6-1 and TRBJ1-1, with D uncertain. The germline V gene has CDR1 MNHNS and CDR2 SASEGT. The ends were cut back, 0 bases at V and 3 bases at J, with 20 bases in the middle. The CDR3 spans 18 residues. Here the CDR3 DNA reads TGTGCCAGCAGTGAAGCGAAAGGCGCCGGGTATTTGGACACTGAAGCTTTCTTT. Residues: CASSEAKGAGYLDTEAFF.

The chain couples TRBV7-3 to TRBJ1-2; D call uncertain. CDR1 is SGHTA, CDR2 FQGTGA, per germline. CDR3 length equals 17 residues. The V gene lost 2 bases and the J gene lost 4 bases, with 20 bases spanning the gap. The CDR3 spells CASSLFPTGLGSYGYTF. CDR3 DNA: TGTGCCAGCAGCTTATTCCCCACGGGATTAGGGAGCTATGGCTACACCTTC.

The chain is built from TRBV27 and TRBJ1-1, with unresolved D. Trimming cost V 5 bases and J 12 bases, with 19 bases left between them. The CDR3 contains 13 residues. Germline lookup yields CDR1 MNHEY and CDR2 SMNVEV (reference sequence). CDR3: CASSRVTPPVPFF. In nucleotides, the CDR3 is TGTGCCAGCAGTAGAGTTACCCCCCCGGTACCTTTCTTT.

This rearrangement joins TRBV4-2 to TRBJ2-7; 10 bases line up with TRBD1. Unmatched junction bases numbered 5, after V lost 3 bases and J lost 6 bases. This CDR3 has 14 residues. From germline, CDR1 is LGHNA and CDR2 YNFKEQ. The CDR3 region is CASSHAGTGVEQYF. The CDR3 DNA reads TGTGCCAGCAGCCATGCCGGGACAGGGGTCGAGCAGTACTTC.

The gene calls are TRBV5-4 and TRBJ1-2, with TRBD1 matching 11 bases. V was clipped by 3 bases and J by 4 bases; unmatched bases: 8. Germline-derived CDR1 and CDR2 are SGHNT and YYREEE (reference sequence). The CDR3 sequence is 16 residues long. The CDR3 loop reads CASSSNTGTGGYGYTF. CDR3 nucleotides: TGTGCCAGCAGCTCAAATACCGGGACAGGGGGCTATGGCTACACCTTC.

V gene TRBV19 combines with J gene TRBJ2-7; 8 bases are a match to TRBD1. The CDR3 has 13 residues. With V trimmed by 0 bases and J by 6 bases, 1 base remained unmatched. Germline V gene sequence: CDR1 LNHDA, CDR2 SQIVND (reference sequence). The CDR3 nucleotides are TGTGCCAGTAGTATAGAAACAGGGGGCGAGCAGTACTTC. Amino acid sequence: CASSIETGGEQYF.

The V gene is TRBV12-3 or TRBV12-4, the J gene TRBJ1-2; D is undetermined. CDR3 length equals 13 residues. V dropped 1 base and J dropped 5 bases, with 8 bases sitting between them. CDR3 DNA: TGTGCCAGCAGTTTAGGAGCTAGATATGGCTACACCTTC. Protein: CASSLGARYGYTF.